This entry describes one TCR beta chain. The antigen is undetermined. Gene labels here are mouse ones. The CDR3 is cut off 4 residues early in the read; its end comes from the germline J gene. Other DNA sequences from this sample encode an identical CDR3 as well. Germline V gene sequence: CDR1 LGHNA, CDR2 YNLKQL (reference sequence). The CDR3 sequence is 16 residues long. The V end lost 0 bases, the J end lost 0 bases, and 10 bases lay between the germline ends. Cutaneous lymph node cells were pooled, and they were sorted using CD4, CD8alpha, NKG2D, NKG2ACE and other markers. The sample originates from a study of CD8+ T cells in alopecia areata. Turning to the study itself: Skin grafts from roughly 6-13-month-old C3H/HeJ donors with spontaneous alopecia were placed on 7-10-week-old female C3H/HeJ mice. Overall study findings and caveats: Researchers reported that TCR sharing among patients proved less clear than in mice, possibly HLA-linked.

RNA was extracted and reverse transcribed into cDNA as the sequencing template. Data came from immunoSEQ multiplex PCR; TCRdb stores just in-frame clones and leaves some out. The sample shows approximately 280,000 clones, no singletons; the ten largest hold more than 0.95%. This clonotype was obtained from a C3H/HeJ mouse with alopecia areata. MHC haplotype of the mouse line: H2-k. Sequencing was performed on CD4+ T cells sorted from a lymph node. This chain links TRBV5 with TRBJ2-3; the D gene is possibly TRBD1 (6 bases). The CDR3 spells CASSQDRGGSAETLYF. CDR3 DNA (partial): TGTGCCAGCAGCCAAGACAGGGGAGGTAGTGCAGAA.